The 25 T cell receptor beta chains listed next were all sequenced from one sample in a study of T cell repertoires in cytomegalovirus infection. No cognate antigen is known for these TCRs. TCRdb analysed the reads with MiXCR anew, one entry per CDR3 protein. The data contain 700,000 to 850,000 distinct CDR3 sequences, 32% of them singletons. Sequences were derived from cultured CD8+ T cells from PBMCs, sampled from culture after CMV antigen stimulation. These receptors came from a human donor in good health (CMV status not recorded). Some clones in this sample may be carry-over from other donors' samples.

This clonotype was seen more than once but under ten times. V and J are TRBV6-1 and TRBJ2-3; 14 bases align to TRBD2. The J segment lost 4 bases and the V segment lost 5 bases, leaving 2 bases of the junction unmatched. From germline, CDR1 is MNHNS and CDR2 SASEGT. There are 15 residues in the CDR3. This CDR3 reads CASSMGLAGADTQYF. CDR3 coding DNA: TGTGCCAGCAGTATGGGACTAGCGGGGGCAGATACGCAGTATTTT.

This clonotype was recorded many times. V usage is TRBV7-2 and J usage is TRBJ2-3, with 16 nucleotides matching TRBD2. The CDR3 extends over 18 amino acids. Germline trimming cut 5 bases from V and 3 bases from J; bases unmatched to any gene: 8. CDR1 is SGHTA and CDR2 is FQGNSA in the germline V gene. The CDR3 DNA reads TGTGCCAGCAGCCCTCCGGGACTAGCGGGGGGGAAGACAGATACGCAGTATTTT. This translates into CASSPPGLAGGKTDTQYF. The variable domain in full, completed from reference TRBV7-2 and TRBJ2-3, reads GAGVSQSPSNKVTEKGKDVELRCDPISGHTALYWYRQSLGQGLEFLIYFQGNSAPDKSGLPSDRFSAERTGGSVSTLTIQRTQQEDSAVYLCASSPPGLAGGKTDTQYFGPGTRLTVL.

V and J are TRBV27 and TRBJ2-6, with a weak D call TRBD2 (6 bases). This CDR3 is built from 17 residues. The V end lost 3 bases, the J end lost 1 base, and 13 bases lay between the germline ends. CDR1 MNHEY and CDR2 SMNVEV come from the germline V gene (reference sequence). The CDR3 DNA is TGTGCCAGCAGTTTTACGGGGGTTTTTTCTGGGGCCAACGTCCTGACTTTC. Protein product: CASSFTGVFSGANVLTF.

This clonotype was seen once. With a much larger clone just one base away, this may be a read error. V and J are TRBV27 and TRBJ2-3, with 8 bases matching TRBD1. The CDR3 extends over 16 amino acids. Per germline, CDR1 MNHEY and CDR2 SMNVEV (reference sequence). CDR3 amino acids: CANSPRQGSLTDTQYF. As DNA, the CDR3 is TGTGCCAACAGTCCCCGACAGGGGAGTCTCACAGATACGCAGTATTTT.

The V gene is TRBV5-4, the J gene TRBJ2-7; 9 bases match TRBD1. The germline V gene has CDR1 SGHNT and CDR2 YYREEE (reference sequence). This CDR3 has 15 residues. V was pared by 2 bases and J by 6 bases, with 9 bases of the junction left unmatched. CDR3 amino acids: CASSFFWDREREQYF. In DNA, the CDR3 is TGTGCCAGCAGCTTTTTTTGGGACAGGGAACGCGAGCAGTACTTC.

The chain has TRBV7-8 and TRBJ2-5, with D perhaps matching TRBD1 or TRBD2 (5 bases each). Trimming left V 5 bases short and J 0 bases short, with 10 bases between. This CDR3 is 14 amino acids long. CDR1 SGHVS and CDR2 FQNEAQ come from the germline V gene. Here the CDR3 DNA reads TGTGCCAGCAGCGCACCGGGACACCAAGAGACCCAGTACTTC. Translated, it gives CASSAPGHQETQYF.

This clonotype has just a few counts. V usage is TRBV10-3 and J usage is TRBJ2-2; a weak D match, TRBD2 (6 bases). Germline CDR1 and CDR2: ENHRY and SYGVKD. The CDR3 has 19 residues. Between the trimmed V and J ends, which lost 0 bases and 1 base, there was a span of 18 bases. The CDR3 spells CAISESRDGTLQNTGELFF. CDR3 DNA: TGTGCCATCAGTGAGTCGCGGGACGGGACTCTACAGAACACCGGGGAGCTGTTTTTT.

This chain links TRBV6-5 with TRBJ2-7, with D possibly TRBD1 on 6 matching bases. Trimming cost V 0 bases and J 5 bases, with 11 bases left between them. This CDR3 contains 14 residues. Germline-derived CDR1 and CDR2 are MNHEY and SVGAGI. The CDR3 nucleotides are TGTGCCAGCAGTTACTCGGCAGCAGGGGACGAGCAGTACTTC. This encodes CASSYSAAGDEQYF.

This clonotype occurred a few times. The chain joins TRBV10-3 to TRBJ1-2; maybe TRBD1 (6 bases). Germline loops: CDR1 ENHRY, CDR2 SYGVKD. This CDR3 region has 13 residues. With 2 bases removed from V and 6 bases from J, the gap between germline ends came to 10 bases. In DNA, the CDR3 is TGTGCCATCAGTGAGCAGGGGTGGGATGGCTACACCTTC. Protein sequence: CAISEQGWDGYTF.

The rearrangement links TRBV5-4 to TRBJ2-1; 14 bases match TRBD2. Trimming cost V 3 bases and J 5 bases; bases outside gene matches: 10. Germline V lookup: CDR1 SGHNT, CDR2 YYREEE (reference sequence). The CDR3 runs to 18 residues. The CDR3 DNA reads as TGTGCCAGCAGCTCCCCGGGACTAGCGGGGGATAGGGACAATGAGCAGTTCTTC. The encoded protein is CASSSPGLAGDRDNEQFF.

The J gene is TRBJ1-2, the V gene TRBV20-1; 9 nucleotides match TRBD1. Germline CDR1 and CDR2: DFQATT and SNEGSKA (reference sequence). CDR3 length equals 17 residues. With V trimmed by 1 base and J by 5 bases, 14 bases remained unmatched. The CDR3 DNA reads TGCAGTGCTAGAGCCAGGGACAGGGAGCTCTTCAGATATGGCTACACCTTC. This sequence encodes CSARARDRELFRYGYTF.

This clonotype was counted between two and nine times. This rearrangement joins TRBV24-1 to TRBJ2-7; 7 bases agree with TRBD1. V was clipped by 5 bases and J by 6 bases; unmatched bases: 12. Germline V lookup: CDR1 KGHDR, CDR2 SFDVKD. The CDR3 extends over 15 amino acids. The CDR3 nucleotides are TGTGCCACCAGTGTTTCTTCCCCGACAGGGTGCGAGCAGTACGTC. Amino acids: CATSVSSPTGCEQYV.

CDR3 residues: CASSLGGGGIYEQYF. The CDR3, as DNA: TGTGCCAGCAGCTTAGGCGGGGGTGGAATCTACGAGCAGTACTTC. The V gene is TRBV7-6, the J gene TRBJ2-7; TRBD2 matches 7 bases. Germline V CDR1 and CDR2: SGHVS, FNYEAQ. The CDR3 is made up of 15 amino acids. The V and J ends lost 1 base and 3 bases, in that order; junction bases with no gene match: 6.

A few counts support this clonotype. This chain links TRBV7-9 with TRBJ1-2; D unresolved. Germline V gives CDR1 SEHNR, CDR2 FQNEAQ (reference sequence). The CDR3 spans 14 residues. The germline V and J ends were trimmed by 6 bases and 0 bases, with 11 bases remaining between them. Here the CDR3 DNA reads TGTGCCAGCAGTTCCCCCCAGGCTAACTATGGCTACACCTTC. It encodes CASSSPQANYGYTF.

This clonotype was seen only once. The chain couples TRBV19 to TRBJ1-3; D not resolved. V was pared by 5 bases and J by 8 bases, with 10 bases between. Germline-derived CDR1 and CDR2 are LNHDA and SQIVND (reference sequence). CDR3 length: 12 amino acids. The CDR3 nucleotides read TGTGCCAGTAGTGGGCCCCCGGACACCATATATTTT. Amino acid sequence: CASSGPPDTIYF.

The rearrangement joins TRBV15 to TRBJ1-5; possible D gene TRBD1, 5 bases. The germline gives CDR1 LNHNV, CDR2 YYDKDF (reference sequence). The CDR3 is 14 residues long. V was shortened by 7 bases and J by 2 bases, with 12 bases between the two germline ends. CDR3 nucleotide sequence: TGTGCCACCACCGGGGGAGGGGGCAATCAGCCCCAGCATTTT. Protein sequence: CATTGGGGNQPQHF.

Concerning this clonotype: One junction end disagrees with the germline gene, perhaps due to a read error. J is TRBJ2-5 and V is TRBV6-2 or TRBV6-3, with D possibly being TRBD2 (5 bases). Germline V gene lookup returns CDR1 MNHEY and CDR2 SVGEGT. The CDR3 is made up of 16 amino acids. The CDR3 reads CVSSYGVNSPRETQYF. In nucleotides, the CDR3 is TGTGTCAGCAGTTACGGGGTAAACTCCCCACGGGAGACCCAGTACTTC.

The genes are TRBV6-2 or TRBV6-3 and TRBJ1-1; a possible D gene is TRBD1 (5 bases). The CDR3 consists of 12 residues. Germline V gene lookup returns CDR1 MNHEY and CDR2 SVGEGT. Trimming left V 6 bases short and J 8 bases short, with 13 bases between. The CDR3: CASSSFKGEAFF. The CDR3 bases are TGTGCCAGCAGCTCATTTAAGGGGGAAGCTTTCTTT.

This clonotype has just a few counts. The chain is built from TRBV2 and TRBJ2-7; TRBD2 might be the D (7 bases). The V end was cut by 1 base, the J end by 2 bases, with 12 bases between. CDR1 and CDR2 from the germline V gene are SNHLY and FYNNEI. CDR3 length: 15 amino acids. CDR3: CASSEEGGPTYEQYV. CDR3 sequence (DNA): TGTGCCAGCAGTGAAGAGGGGGGGCCAACCTACGAGCAGTACGTC.

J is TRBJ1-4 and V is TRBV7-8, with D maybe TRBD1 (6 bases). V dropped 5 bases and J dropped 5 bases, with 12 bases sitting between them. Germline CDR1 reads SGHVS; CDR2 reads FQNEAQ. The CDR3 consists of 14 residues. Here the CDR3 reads CASSAQGLNEKLFF. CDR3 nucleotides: TGTGCCAGCAGCGCACAGGGATTAAATGAAAAACTGTTTTTT.

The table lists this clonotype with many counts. CDR3 protein: CASSSTHRDRPSYEQYV. The CDR3 coding sequence is TGTGCCAGCAGCTCAACACACCGGGATCGACCCTCCTACGAGCAGTACGTC. This chain connects TRBV7-9 to TRBJ2-7; a possible D gene is TRBD2 (5 bases). V lost 4 bases and J lost 0, with 19 bases in between. Germline V gene data show CDR1 as SEHNR and CDR2 as FQNEAQ (reference sequence). This CDR3 has 17 amino acids.

The CDR3 region is CASSFPRGWGETQYF. Written as DNA, the CDR3 is TGTGCCAGCAGTTTCCCCAGGGGGTGGGGAGAGACCCAGTACTTC. The gene calls are TRBV28 and TRBJ2-5; 7 positions match TRBD1. With 3 bases clipped from V and 4 bases from J, the junction kept 8 bases outside the gene matches. CDR3 length equals 15 residues. CDR1 is MDHEN and CDR2 is SYDVKM in the germline V gene.

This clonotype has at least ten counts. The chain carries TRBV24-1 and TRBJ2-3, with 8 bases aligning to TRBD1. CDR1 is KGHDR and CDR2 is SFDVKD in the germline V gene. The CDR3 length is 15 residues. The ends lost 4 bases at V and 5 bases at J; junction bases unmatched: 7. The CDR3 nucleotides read TGTGCCACCAGTGAATCGCGACAGGGGAGAGATACGCAGTATTTT. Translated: CATSESRQGRDTQYF.

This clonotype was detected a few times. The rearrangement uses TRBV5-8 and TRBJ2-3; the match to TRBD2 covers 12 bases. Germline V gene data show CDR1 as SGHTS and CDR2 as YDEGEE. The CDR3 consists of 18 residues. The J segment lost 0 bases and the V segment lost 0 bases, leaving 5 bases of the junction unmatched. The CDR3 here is CASSLGLAGDHSTDTQYF. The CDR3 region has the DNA TGTGCCAGCAGCTTGGGACTAGCGGGGGACCACAGCACAGATACGCAGTATTTT.

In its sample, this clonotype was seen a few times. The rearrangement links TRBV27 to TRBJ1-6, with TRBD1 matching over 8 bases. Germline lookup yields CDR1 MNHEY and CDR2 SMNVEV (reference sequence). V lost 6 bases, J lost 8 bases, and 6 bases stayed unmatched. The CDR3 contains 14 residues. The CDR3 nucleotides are TGTGCCAGCAGGTACAGGGGGACAGATTCACCCCTCCACTTT. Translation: CASRYRGTDSPLHF.